A single sample is the source of the 22 T cell receptor beta chains below, sequenced in a study of cytomegalovirus exposure and HLA in healthy donors. It was with 60 Vbeta and 13 Jbeta primers that the PCR ran. Produced via immunoSEQ multiplex PCR; TCRdb's table is partial and in-frame only. This table has around 150,000 clones, less than 80% appearing once. Sequenced: PBMCs. The receptors come from a man aged 35 to 55 in good health and CMV-seropositive.

The chain's CDR3 is CASSSGTGGVYGTDTQYF. Written as DNA, the CDR3 is TGCGCCAGCAGCTCAGGGACAGGGGGCGTTTATGGCACAGATACGCAGTATTTT. This chain uses TRBV5-1 with TRBJ2-3, with TRBD1 matching 12 bases. With 3 bases clipped from V and 1 base from J, the junction kept 9 bases outside the gene matches. Germline V gene data show CDR1 as SGHRS and CDR2 as YFSETQ. This CDR3 is built from 18 residues.

J is TRBJ2-4 and V is TRBV19; D is perhaps TRBD2 (6 bases). This CDR3 comprises 15 residues. Trimming took 3 bases from V and 6 from J, leaving 15 bases between them. CDR1 is LNHDA and CDR2 is SQIVND in the germline V gene (reference sequence). The CDR3 DNA follows: TGTGCCAGTAGTATGGGACTGCGGTCGGGAAACATTCAGTACTTC. Translated: CASSMGLRSGNIQYF.

The chain has TRBV29-1 and TRBJ2-2; possibly TRBD1 for D (5 bases). Trimming removed 2 bases at V and 7 bases at J, with 14 bases between. The CDR3 covers 14 residues. The germline gives CDR1 SQVTM, CDR2 ANQGSEA. DNA for the CDR3: TGCAGCGTTGAATTGCCAGGGTCGGTCGGGGAGCTGTTTTTT. It translates to CSVELPGSVGELFF.

The rearrangement links TRBV5-1 to TRBJ2-7, with 13 bases that match TRBD2. The ends lost 2 bases at V and 4 bases at J; junction bases unmatched: 9. The germline V gene has CDR1 SGHRS and CDR2 YFSETQ. The CDR3 spans 17 residues. CDR3 sequence: CASSLWTSGSMVYEQYF. The DNA of the CDR3 is TGCGCCAGCAGCTTATGGACTAGCGGGAGCATGGTGTACGAGCAGTACTTC.

The V gene is TRBV30, the J gene TRBJ2-1, with 8 bases fitting TRBD2. Germline assignment: CDR1 GTSNPN and CDR2 SVGIG (reference sequence). The length of the CDR3 is 15 residues. V lost 2 bases and J lost 4; bases outside the gene matches: 7. The CDR3 sequence: CAWSSNSGIYNEQFF. The CDR3 DNA sequence: TGTGCCTGGAGTTCTAATAGCGGGATATACAATGAGCAGTTCTTC.

This clone was detected a few times. This sequence joins TRBV6-6 and TRBJ2-5; 10 nucleotides match TRBD2. J was trimmed by 3 bases and V by 2 bases; bases with no gene match: 6. There are 16 residues in the CDR3. Germline CDR1 is MNHNY and CDR2 is SVGAGI (reference sequence). CDR3 nucleotides: TGTGCCAGCAGTTACCCGCCCGGGACTAGCGAAGAGACCCAGTACTTC. Translating gives CASSYPPGTSEETQYF.

The V gene is TRBV30, the J gene TRBJ2-7; 7 bases fit TRBD1. Germline values: CDR1 GTSNPN, CDR2 SVGIG (reference sequence). J lost 2 bases, V lost 5 bases, and 3 bases had no gene match. The CDR3 has 12 amino acids. The DNA for the CDR3 is TGTGCCTGGGCGGACAGGACCTACGAGCAGTACTTC. Translated: CAWADRTYEQYF.

The chain joins TRBV21-1 to TRBJ2-7; the D call TRBD1 from the table was never checked on the DNA. TRBV21-1 is termed a pseudogene. This CDR3 contains 14 residues. The CDR3 is CASSKGDRTYEQYF. In DNA, the CDR3 is TGTGCCAGCAGCAAAGGGGACAGGACCTACGAGCAGTACTTC.

The J gene is TRBJ1-5, the V gene TRBV19; 7 positions match TRBD1. Losses at the gene ends were 6 bases for V and 2 bases for J; bases not matched to a gene: 7. The length of the CDR3 is 15 residues. Germline lookup yields CDR1 LNHDA and CDR2 SQIVND (reference sequence). DNA of the CDR3: TGTGCCAGTAGGACCGGGACAGTAGGCAATCAGCCCCAGCATTTT. It is translated as CASRTGTVGNQPQHF.

The V and J genes are TRBV29-1 and TRBJ2-2; a possible D gene is TRBD2 (6 bases). The CDR3 extends over 14 amino acids. Germline CDR1 is SQVTM and CDR2 is ANQGSEA. V gave up 4 bases and J gave up 4 bases, with 13 bases separating them. The CDR3 region has the DNA TGCAGCGTTGGAGGAGGGTCTAGCACCGGGGAGCTGTTTTTT. It codes for CSVGGGSSTGELFF.

The chain is built from TRBV27 and TRBJ1-2; TRBD1 matches 8 bases. V lost 5 bases and J lost 2; bases outside the gene matches: 10. This CDR3 has 16 residues. Germline lookup yields CDR1 MNHEY and CDR2 SMNVEV (reference sequence). The CDR3 bases are TGTGCCAGCAGTCCTTCGACAGGGGAAAACAACTATGGCTACACCTTC. This encodes CASSPSTGENNYGYTF.

Note on this clone: Other nucleotide sequences from this sample produce the same CDR3. The rearrangement joins TRBV6-6 to TRBJ1-6; D possibly corresponds to TRBD1 (6 bases). The V gene's germline CDR1 is MNHNY and CDR2 SVGAGI (reference sequence). The CDR3 runs 13 residues. Trimming shortened V by 10 bases and J by 7 bases, and 14 bases separated the two germline ends. CDR3 in DNA: TGTGCCACCCTGCGGACAGAAAATTCACCCCTCCACTTT. Translated: CATLRTENSPLHF.

This chain connects TRBV5-4 to TRBJ2-7; 7 nucleotides line up with TRBD2. The V gene end was trimmed by 0 bases and the J gene end by 4 bases; junction bases not matched to a gene: 4. CDR1 is SGHNT and CDR2 is YYREEE in the germline V gene (reference sequence). The CDR3 length is 14 residues. The CDR3 reads CASSLGGGLYEQYF. In DNA form, the CDR3 reads TGTGCCAGCAGCTTGGGCGGGGGATTGTACGAGCAGTACTTC.

The chain is built from TRBV7-3 and TRBJ2-3, with 7 positions matching TRBD1. Germline CDR1 is SGHTA and CDR2 is FQGTGA. This CDR3 has 14 residues. The ends lost 7 bases at V and 4 bases at J; junction bases unmatched: 8. The CDR3 loop is CASNRGPLADTQYF. CDR3 nucleotides: TGTGCCAGCAACAGGGGACCCCTAGCAGATACGCAGTATTTT.

The rearrangement joins TRBV5-1 to TRBJ2-7; 11 bases match TRBD2. V was pared by 4 bases and J by 6 bases, with 18 bases of the junction left unmatched. CDR1 and CDR2 (germline): SGHRS, YFSETQ. This CDR3 spans 18 amino acids. The CDR3 protein is CASSLLSPRLAGIGEQYF. CDR3 sequence (DNA): TGCGCCAGCAGCCTCTTGTCGCCCCGACTAGCGGGAATTGGCGAGCAGTACTTC.

The genes are TRBV7-3 and TRBJ2-2, with D hard to call. CDR3 length: 12 amino acids. Trimming pared 5 bases from V and 7 bases from J, leaving 8 bases between. Germline V gene data show CDR1 as SGHTA and CDR2 as FQGTGA. The CDR3, as DNA: TGTGCCAGCAGCCCTGCCAGCGGGGAGCTGTTTTTT. Its translation is CASSPASGELFF.

This clone appeared a few times. CDR3: CASSGAGTIEAFF. In DNA form, the CDR3 reads TGTGCCAGCAGTGGAGCCGGGACAATTGAAGCTTTCTTT. The chain combines TRBV6-1 with TRBJ1-1, with a weak D call TRBD1 (6 bases). Germline V gene data show CDR1 as MNHNS and CDR2 as SASEGT. Trimming cost V 4 bases and J 7 bases, with 13 bases left between them. The CDR3 length is 13 residues.

This clone was seen just once. The chain combines TRBV7-8 with TRBJ2-7, with D tentatively TRBD2 (6 bases). Trimming pared 5 bases from V and 6 bases from J, leaving 17 bases between. Germline loops: CDR1 SGHVS, CDR2 FQNEAQ. This CDR3 is 14 amino acids long. DNA for the CDR3: TGTGCCAGCAGCATAGGGACTGACTATTCCGAGCAGTACTTC. Amino acid sequence: CASSIGTDYSEQYF.

This CDR3 is CASSLVVGGSYEQYF. DNA of the CDR3: TGCGCCAGCAGCTTGGTCGTGGGGGGATCCTACGAGCAGTACTTC. This chain joins TRBV5-1 and TRBJ2-7; TRBD2 might be the D (6 bases). Germline CDR1 is SGHRS and CDR2 is YFSETQ. This CDR3 contains 15 residues. Trimming took 0 bases from V and 1 from J, leaving 11 bases between them.

This chain uses TRBV21-1 with TRBJ2-3; the table's D call of TRBD2 was not tested on the DNA. TRBV21-1 is termed a pseudogene. This CDR3 has 14 residues. The CDR3 nucleotides read TGTGCCAGCAGCAGACGACTAGGAACAGATACGCAGTATTTT. It encodes CASSRRLGTDTQYF.

This chain uses TRBV7-6 with TRBJ2-2, with 7 nucleotides matching TRBD1. In germline, CDR1 is SGHVS, CDR2 FNYEAQ. The J segment lost 6 bases and the V segment lost 2 bases, leaving 6 bases of the junction unmatched. The CDR3 totals 15 residues. CDR3 sequence reads: CASSLRQGPAGELFF. The CDR3 bases are TGTGCCAGCAGCTTACGACAGGGTCCCGCCGGGGAGCTGTTTTTT.

The CDR3 sequence is CASSHLGSGGNTGELFF. The CDR3 DNA follows: TGCGCCAGCAGCCACTTAGGGTCAGGGGGGAACACCGGGGAGCTGTTTTTT. The chain uses TRBV4-1 and TRBJ2-2; TRBD1 matches 7 bases. V shed 3 bases, J shed 1 base, and the junction held 8 bases outside the gene matches. CDR3 length: 17 residues. CDR1 is MGHRA, CDR2 YSYEKL, per germline.